This TCR beta chain was obtained from a study of blood T cell repertoires in COVID-19. On the study more broadly: From the United States, Italy and Spain came samples of acute and convalescent COVID-19. PBMCs, B-cell-depleted T cells, or T cells were the source of the cDNA or gDNA that made up the material.

V was shortened by 0 bases and J by 5 bases, with 15 bases between the two germline ends. This CDR3 comprises 15 residues. Germline CDR1 is GTSNPN and CDR2 is SVGIG (reference sequence). Under the authors' procedure: Amplification with reference gene primers provided the estimates of nucleated cell counts. Assay used: immunoSEQ multiplex PCR; TCRdb lists only in-frame clones, some missing. Clone size and the V and J calls come from that table; the DNA yielded D and trimming. The sample has nearly 110,000 clones, about nine tenths seen once; the top ten hold approximately 6.8%. The sample was peripheral blood. The receptor was isolated from a man aged 50 to 59 with active or convalescent COVID-19. The chain links TRBV30 to TRBJ2-3; D not resolved. CDR3 bases: TGTGCCTGGAGTGTTCCGGGTATAGGTGGAGATACGCAGTATTTT. It encodes CAWSVPGIGGDTQYF.